This T cell receptor (beta chain) was identified in a study of PD-1 blockade in classical Hodgkin lymphoma. Study results and caveats: Reports described newly diagnosed patients as having lower baseline TCR diversity than healthy donors. Underlying causes for the observed repertoire differences were not defined, possibly disease activity or prior therapy.

Assay: immunoSEQ multiplex PCR; the TCRdb copy retains only in-frame clones and omits some. The table has about 43,000 clones, under 75% seen once. This clone was recorded once. What it recognizes is unknown. Exposure to brentuximab vedotin varied, and each patient had relapsed following autologous stem cell transplantation. The CDR3 loop spans 14 amino acids. CDR1 and CDR2 from the germline V gene are MNHNY and SVGAGI (reference sequence). V dropped 6 bases and J dropped 0; count of bases not matched to a gene: 3. The sample consisted of peripheral blood mononuclear cells (PBMCs), taken before the second cycle of nivolumab. The chain combines TRBV6-6 with TRBJ2-3; 7 nucleotides agree with TRBD2. The TCR sequence derives from a human donor with classical Hodgkin lymphoma. The CDR3 sequence: CASRGLRSTDTQYF. Written as DNA, the CDR3 is TGTGCCAGCAGGGGACTAAGGAGCACAGATACGCAGTATTTT.